Below, 21 T cell receptor beta chains from the same sample are listed, as sequenced in a study of blood T cell repertoires in COVID-19 (dated by TCRdb to about 2020). Library generation was performed with the immunoSEQ multiplex PCR assay. The table comes from immuneACCESS by way of TCRdb, which keeps in-frame sequences with V and J called. Part of the clones is missing from these tables; in studies checked, under half for an unresolved V gene and the rest for unknown reasons. The sample table shows 200,000 to 250,000 clones, and 80% to 95% are seen once. The ten largest clones take up 1.5% to 2% of the sample. The sequencing sample was made of PBMCs or T cells enriched from blood (not recorded which). These receptors were collected from a woman between 18 and 30 years old who had recovered from COVID-19.

This chain uses TRBV3-1 (or the pseudogene TRBV3-2) with TRBJ1-1, with no clear D. With 3 bases removed from V and 4 bases from J, the gap between germline ends came to 6 bases. Germline V lookup: CDR1 LGHDT, CDR2 YNNKEL (reference sequence). The CDR3 has 12 residues. The CDR3 sequence: CASSQGTTEAFF. In nucleotides, the CDR3 is TGTGCCAGCAGCCAGGGCACCACTGAAGCTTTCTTT.

The chain links TRBV11-3 to TRBJ2-2; 8 nucleotides agree with TRBD1. From germline, CDR1 is SGHNT and CDR2 YENEEA. V trimming: 2 bases; J trimming: 6 bases; junction bases outside the gene matches: 5. The CDR3 contains 15 residues. CDR3 loop: CASSLSRGLSGELFF. The CDR3 coding sequence is TGTGCCAGCAGCTTAAGCAGGGGGCTGTCCGGGGAGCTGTTTTTT.

The gene calls are TRBV5-1 and TRBJ2-7; D is possibly TRBD1 (6 bases). The CDR3 is 17 amino acids. The ends were cut back, 0 bases at V and 1 base at J, with 17 bases in the middle. CDR1 is SGHRS and CDR2 is YFSETQ in the germline V gene. In DNA, the CDR3 is TGCGCCAGCAGCTTGGCGCGAGGGGGATCGGGATCCTACGAGCAGTACTTC. Translating gives CASSLARGGSGSYEQYF. Combining the CDR3 with reference TRBV5-1 and TRBJ2-7 gives the whole variable domain KAGVTQTPRYLIKTRGQQVTLSCSPISGHRSVSWYQQTPGQGLQFLFEYFSETQRNKGNFPGRFSGRQFSNSRSEMNVSTLELGDSALYLCASSLARGGSGSYEQYFGPGTRLTVT.

This chain uses TRBV3-1 (or the pseudogene TRBV3-2) with TRBJ1-1; D is uncertain. Germline CDR1 and CDR2: LGHDT and YNNKEL (reference sequence). CDR3 length: 14 amino acids. V shed 4 bases and J shed 1 base, with 10 bases lying between them. CDR3 region: CASSPRSKNTEAFF. The CDR3 coding sequence is TGTGCCAGCAGCCCAAGGAGTAAGAACACTGAAGCTTTCTTT.

The chain uses TRBV5-4 and TRBJ1-4, with TRBD1 identical over 9 bases. With 4 bases clipped from V and 8 bases from J, the junction kept 6 bases outside the gene matches. Germline-derived CDR1 and CDR2 are SGHNT and YYREEE (reference sequence). The CDR3 is 14 amino acids. CDR3 bases: TGTGCCAGCAGCGCGACAGGGGGAGGGGAAAAACTGTTTTTT. It yields the protein CASSATGGGEKLFF. Using reference TRBV5-4 and TRBJ1-4 for the parts outside the CDR3, the full variable domain is ETGVTQSPTHLIKTRGQQVTLRCSSQSGHNTVSWYQQALGQGPQFIFQYYREEENGRGNFPPRFSGLQFPNYSSELNVNALELDDSALYLCASSATGGGEKLFFGSGTQLSVL.

The V and J genes are TRBV11-3 and TRBJ1-1; D remains unclear. The CDR3 covers 15 residues. V lost 3 bases to trimming and J lost 4 bases, with 15 bases between them. The germline V gene has CDR1 SGHNT and CDR2 YENEEA. The CDR3 reads CASSFGLSGGTEAFF. The CDR3 nucleotides are TGTGCCAGCAGCTTCGGTCTCTCGGGTGGCACTGAAGCTTTCTTT.

The chain carries TRBV12-3 or TRBV12-4 and TRBJ1-5; D is unresolved. V shed 4 bases and J shed 9 bases, with 7 bases lying between them. The CDR3 extends over 11 amino acids. The CDR3 loop is CASSSGWPQHF. In nucleotides, the CDR3 is TGTGCCAGCAGTTCGGGATGGCCCCAGCATTTT.

The chain carries TRBV20-1 and TRBJ1-4; D not certain. Deletions cut 5 bases from V and 8 bases from J, with 9 bases between. There are 11 residues in the CDR3. The germline V gene encodes CDR1 DFQATT and CDR2 SNEGSKA (reference sequence). The CDR3 sequence: CSAGHMEKLFF. CDR3 sequence (DNA): TGCAGTGCTGGCCATATGGAAAAACTGTTTTTT.

The chain carries TRBV28 and TRBJ2-5; weak D call: TRBD1 (5 bases). Germline V gene sequence: CDR1 MDHEN, CDR2 SYDVKM. V lost 6 bases and J lost 5, with 10 bases in between. The CDR3 length is 12 residues. CDR3 bases: TGTGCCAGCAGAGGGGCCGTTGAGACCCAGTACTTC. The encoded protein is CASRGAVETQYF.

This clone appeared a single time. The chain has TRBV19 and TRBJ1-5; 7 nucleotides line up with TRBD1. The trim removed 10 bases at V and 3 bases at J, leaving 6 bases unmatched. Germline V gene sequence: CDR1 LNHDA, CDR2 SQIVND (reference sequence). The CDR3 has 13 residues. The CDR3 DNA follows: TGTGCCACCACAGACAGGGTCAATCAGCCCCAGCATTTT. Translating it yields CATTDRVNQPQHF.

V usage is TRBV5-1 and J usage is TRBJ2-5; a possible D gene is TRBD1 (7 bases). The germline V gene encodes CDR1 SGHRS and CDR2 YFSETQ. The germline V and J ends were trimmed by 6 bases and 0 bases, with 15 bases remaining between them. The CDR3 runs 15 residues. CDR3 bases: TGCGCCAGCAAACGTACAGGGGAGGACCAAGAGACCCAGTACTTC. As protein: CASKRTGEDQETQYF.

This rearrangement joins TRBV15 to TRBJ2-3; weak D call: TRBD2 (6 bases). Trimming removed 0 bases at V and 3 bases at J, with 19 bases between. CDR1 and CDR2 from the germline V gene are LNHNV and YYDKDF (reference sequence). This CDR3 region has 18 residues. The CDR3 DNA reads as TGTGCCACCAGCAGAGACCCAGTAGGAGACGGGAGAACAGATACGCAGTATTTT. Encoded protein: CATSRDPVGDGRTDTQYF. The variable domain in full, completed from reference TRBV15 and TRBJ2-3, reads DAMVIQNPRYQVTQFGKPVTLSCSQTLNHNVMYWYQQKSSQAPKLLFHYYDKDFNNEADTPDNFQSRRPNTSFCFLDIRSPGLGDTAMYLCATSRDPVGDGRTDTQYFGPGTRLTVL.

The genes are TRBV5-1 and TRBJ2-7; 8 nucleotides agree with TRBD1. This CDR3 comprises 15 residues. The germline gives CDR1 SGHRS, CDR2 YFSETQ. V was pared by 4 bases and J by 0 bases, with 6 bases of the junction left unmatched. The CDR3 DNA follows: TGCGCCAGCAGCCATATGGACAGGGTCTCCTACGAGCAGTACTTC. Translated: CASSHMDRVSYEQYF.

Note on this clone: Other DNA sequences in this sample translate to the same CDR3. This rearrangement joins TRBV9 to TRBJ2-7, with D maybe TRBD1 (7 bases). Germline V gene data show CDR1 as SGDLS and CDR2 as YYNGEE. The CDR3 covers 15 residues. V lost 0 bases, J lost 1 base, and 11 bases lay in between. For the CDR3, the DNA is TGTGCCAGCAGCGTAGGGGCAGGGGGGTCCTACGAGCAGTACTTC. This sequence encodes CASSVGAGGSYEQYF.

The rearrangement links TRBV18 to TRBJ2-5, with 11 bases lining up with TRBD1. V trimming: 1 base; J trimming: 5 bases; junction bases outside the gene matches: 12. The CDR3 runs to 18 residues. Germline CDR1 and CDR2: KGHSH and LQKENI. The CDR3 is CASSPRAPGTGGKETQYF. The DNA of the CDR3 is TGTGCCAGCTCACCACGGGCCCCCGGGACAGGGGGGAAGGAGACCCAGTACTTC.

The chain employs TRBV3-1 (or the pseudogene TRBV3-2) and TRBJ2-2, with TRBD1 identical over 11 bases. The CDR3 covers 16 residues. V was clipped by 2 bases and J by 5 bases; unmatched bases: 4. Germline CDR1 and CDR2: LGHDT and YNNKEL (reference sequence). This CDR3 reads CASSQYRDRGTGELFF. CDR3 bases: TGTGCCAGCAGCCAATATCGGGACAGGGGGACCGGGGAGCTGTTTTTT.

V is TRBV7-9 and J is TRBJ2-5; 7 bases are a match to TRBD1. The J segment lost 4 bases and the V segment lost 1 base, leaving 6 bases of the junction unmatched. The CDR3 has 15 amino acids. In germline, CDR1 is SEHNR, CDR2 FQNEAQ (reference sequence). As DNA, the CDR3 is TGTGCCAGCAGCTTAGGACAGGGCGTGGTAGAGACCCAGTACTTC. Encoded protein: CASSLGQGVVETQYF.

The V call is TRBV15, the J call TRBJ1-4, with D maybe TRBD1 (5 bases). The CDR3 is made up of 15 amino acids. CDR1 LNHNV and CDR2 YYDKDF come from the germline V gene (reference sequence). V was cut by 5 bases and J by 8 bases, with 18 bases left in between. CDR3 in amino acids: CATSGPRVMDEKLFF. CDR3 in DNA: TGTGCCACCAGCGGACCCAGGGTGATGGACGAAAAACTGTTTTTT.

This clone was seen just once. The gene calls are TRBV11-2 and TRBJ1-2, with D hard to call. The CDR3 sequence is 18 residues long. Germline V lookup: CDR1 SGHAT, CDR2 FQNNGV. The V end was cut by 4 bases, the J end by 4 bases, with 25 bases between. The CDR3 bases are TGTGCCAGCAGCTCTTACGGGGTCGCCTCATGGATGAGCTATGGCTACACCTTC. It codes for CASSSYGVASWMSYGYTF.

The chain recombines TRBV5-8 with TRBJ2-1; D is uncertain. V gave up 3 bases and J gave up 3 bases, with 7 bases separating them. Germline lookup yields CDR1 SGHTS and CDR2 YDEGEE. The CDR3 sequence is 13 residues long. This CDR3 is CASSYGFYNEQFF. For the CDR3, the DNA is TGTGCCAGCAGCTACGGTTTCTACAATGAGCAGTTCTTC.

This chain connects TRBV7-8 to TRBJ2-7; a weak D match, TRBD2 (7 bases). CDR3 length equals 12 residues. In germline, CDR1 is SGHVS, CDR2 FQNEAQ. V dropped 4 bases and J dropped 9 bases, with 13 bases sitting between them. CDR3 bases: TGTGCCAGCAGCTCCCTCGGGGGGCGGCAGTACTTC. It is translated as CASSSLGGRQYF.